The present T cell receptor beta chain was sequenced within a study of blood T cell repertoires in COVID-19. Study-level information: Samples of COVID-19 (acute and convalescent) were obtained from the United States, Italy and Spain. PBMCs, B-cell-depleted T cells, or T cells were the source of the cDNA or gDNA that made up the material.

The CDR3 sequence is 15 residues long. Assay: immunoSEQ multiplex PCR; the TCRdb copy retains only in-frame clones and omits some. The sample holds fewer than 250,000 clones; approximately 87% are singletons and the top ten take over 2%. The source material was peripheral blood. The chain links TRBV21-1 to TRBJ2-1; TRBD1, the table's D call, was not compared with the DNA. TRBV21-1 is marked as a pseudogene. This receptor was obtained from a woman between 45 and 60 years old with acute or convalescent COVID-19. This CDR3 is CASSPEDRDYNEQFF. DNA of the CDR3: TGTGCCAGCAGCCCGGAGGACAGGGATTACAATGAGCAGTTCTTC.